Presented here are 15 T cell receptor beta chains from one specimen sequenced in a study of naive and memory T cell subsets. Both TRBC1 and TRBC2 were covered by a beta constant-region primer of two equimolar oligonucleotides. TCRdb re-called the UMI-ligation and nested PCR reads with MiXCR, one entry per CDR3 protein. The sample gives around 160,000 distinct CDR3 sequences, over 15% of which show up once; just over 0.14% is in the top ten. Sample: naive CD4+ T cells from blood. Receptors were obtained from a human donor in good health.

The chain employs TRBV6-2 or TRBV6-3 and TRBJ2-7; 7 nucleotides align to TRBD2. Germline CDR1 MNHEY, CDR2 SVGEGT. The CDR3 sequence is 15 residues long. V trimming: 3 bases; J trimming: 3 bases; junction bases outside the gene matches: 8. This CDR3 is CASSYSDTGGYEQYF. In DNA form, the CDR3 reads TGTGCCAGCAGTTATTCGGACACGGGGGGCTACGAGCAGTACTTC.

V usage is TRBV6-5 and J usage is TRBJ2-2, with a possible D match to TRBD1 (5 bases). The germline V gene has CDR1 MNHEY and CDR2 SVGAGI. The V and J ends lost 3 bases and 7 bases respectively, with 12 bases between them. The CDR3 has 14 residues. CDR3 amino acids: CASSYQGYGGELFF. CDR3 coding DNA: TGTGCCAGCAGTTATCAGGGTTACGGCGGGGAGCTGTTTTTT.

This chain joins TRBV7-9 and TRBJ2-7; D uncertain. With 7 bases removed from V and 0 bases from J, the gap between germline ends came to 10 bases. CDR3 length: 13 amino acids. Germline assignment: CDR1 SEHNR and CDR2 FQNEAQ (reference sequence). The CDR3 protein is CASNERSSYEQYF. The CDR3, as DNA: TGTGCCAGCAACGAAAGAAGCTCCTACGAGCAGTACTTC.

This clonotype was recorded at least ten times. V usage is TRBV27 and J usage is TRBJ2-7; 9 bases line up with TRBD2. The germline V gene has CDR1 MNHEY and CDR2 SMNVEV (reference sequence). The length of the CDR3 is 14 residues. The V segment lost 7 bases and the J segment 3 bases; nucleotides outside the gene matches: 7. The CDR3 loop is CASKISGSNYEQYF. The CDR3 coding sequence is TGTGCCAGCAAAATTAGCGGGAGTAACTACGAGCAGTACTTC.

The chain employs TRBV5-1 and TRBJ2-7, with no clear D. Trimming took off 0 bases at V and 1 base at J, with 14 bases between the two ends. The CDR3 consists of 16 residues. Germline CDR1 and CDR2: SGHRS and YFSETQ. CDR3 protein: CASSLGYLRRSYEQYF. The DNA for the CDR3 is TGCGCCAGCAGCTTGGGATACCTTCGTCGATCCTACGAGCAGTACTTC. The whole variable domain, remainder taken from reference TRBV5-1 and TRBJ2-7, is KAGVTQTPRYLIKTRGQQVTLSCSPISGHRSVSWYQQTPGQGLQFLFEYFSETQRNKGNFPGRFSGRQFSNSRSEMNVSTLELGDSALYLCASSLGYLRRSYEQYFGPGTRLTVT.

This clonotype was detected only a few times. V is TRBV30 and J is TRBJ2-3, with 9 bases lining up with TRBD2. Germline values: CDR1 GTSNPN, CDR2 SVGIG (reference sequence). This CDR3 is 12 amino acids long. Trimming cost V 1 base and J 13 bases; bases outside gene matches: 6. The CDR3 coding sequence is TGTGCCTGGAGTGGCCGCGGGAGGGCGGAGTATTTT. It specifies CAWSGRGRAEYF.

The J gene is TRBJ1-2, the V gene TRBV6-6; TRBD1 aligns across 9 bases. J gave up 5 bases and V 5 bases, and 12 bases lay outside the gene matches. Germline values: CDR1 MNHNY, CDR2 SVGAGI (reference sequence). The CDR3 is made up of 16 amino acids. CDR3: CASSPPPTGGRYGYTF. The CDR3 DNA reads as TGTGCCAGCAGTCCCCCCCCGACAGGGGGACGGTATGGCTACACCTTC.

This chain joins TRBV6-5 and TRBJ2-7; 13 bases align to TRBD2. CDR1 MNHEY and CDR2 SVGAGI come from the germline V gene. The trim removed 6 bases at V and 2 bases at J, leaving 1 base unmatched. The CDR3 is made up of 14 amino acids. CDR3 DNA: TGTGCCAGCAGCGGGACTAGCGGGACCTACGAGCAGTACTTC. Its translation: CASSGTSGTYEQYF.

The chain couples TRBV11-2 to TRBJ2-1; a weak D match, TRBD1 (6 bases). Trimming shortened V by 2 bases and J by 2 bases, and 13 bases separated the two germline ends. The V gene's germline CDR1 is SGHAT and CDR2 FQNNGV. The CDR3 consists of 16 residues. CDR3 sequence: CASSLMARGAYNEQFF. CDR3 DNA: TGTGCCAGCAGCTTAATGGCCAGGGGCGCCTACAATGAGCAGTTCTTC.

This clonotype was observed a few times. The V gene is TRBV6-2 or TRBV6-3, the J gene TRBJ2-1; 13 positions match TRBD2. Germline CDR1 reads MNHEY; CDR2 reads SVGEGT. After removal of 2 bases from V and 8 bases from J, the junction contained 9 bases not matched to a gene. The CDR3 is 17 residues long. CDR3 coding DNA: TGTGCCAGCAGTTACCACAGTGGACTAGCGGGAGAAGATGAGCAGTTCTTC. Translating it yields CASSYHSGLAGEDEQFF.

This clonotype turned up a few times. The V call is TRBV10-3, the J call TRBJ1-1; D remains ambiguous. V was cut by 4 bases and J by 4 bases, with 13 bases left in between. The CDR3 has 14 amino acids. CDR1 and CDR2 from the germline V gene are ENHRY and SYGVKD. Here the CDR3 reads CAISAGSAATEAFF. CDR3 nucleotide sequence: TGTGCCATCAGTGCTGGGTCGGCGGCCACTGAAGCTTTCTTT.

This rearrangement joins TRBV5-1 to TRBJ1-1; D uncertain. CDR3 size: 13 residues. Germline CDR1 SGHRS, CDR2 YFSETQ. Trimming removed 4 bases from V and 0 bases from J, with 7 bases in between. This CDR3 reads CASSTSMNTEAFF. As DNA, the CDR3 is TGCGCCAGCAGCACCAGCATGAACACTGAAGCTTTCTTT.

This sequence joins TRBV20-1 and TRBJ1-5; D perhaps matches TRBD1 (5 bases). CDR1 is DFQATT, CDR2 SNEGSKA, per germline (reference sequence). V gave up 6 bases and J gave up 6 bases, with 15 bases separating them. CDR3 size: 13 residues. The CDR3 DNA reads TGCAGTGCCATCCCGGGGGTGAGTCAGCCCCAGCATTTT. Translated: CSAIPGVSQPQHF.

This clonotype was observed a single time. This chain's CDR3 is CSARDWWWSRSQYF. CDR3 DNA: TGCAGTGCTAGAGATTGGTGGTGGTCGAGGAGCCAGTACTTC. This sequence joins TRBV20-1 and TRBJ2-5, with D hard to call. With 0 bases removed from V and 10 bases from J, the gap between germline ends came to 18 bases. The germline V gene encodes CDR1 DFQATT and CDR2 SNEGSKA (reference sequence). CDR3 length equals 14 residues.

This clonotype was seen only a few times. This sequence joins TRBV20-1 and TRBJ2-7; D possibly uses TRBD1 or TRBD2 (5 bases each). CDR1 DFQATT and CDR2 SNEGSKA come from the germline V gene (reference sequence). Trimming took off 0 bases at V and 6 bases at J, with 18 bases between the two ends. This CDR3 has 15 amino acids. The CDR3: CSAREGPTRDGEQYF. CDR3 coding DNA: TGCAGTGCTAGAGAGGGGCCTACTAGGGATGGCGAGCAGTACTTC.